These 24 T cell receptor beta chains were sequenced from one sample in a study of metastatic and nonmetastatic thyroid tumors. All patients were untreated before thyroid surgery. TCRdb re-called the PCR reads via MiXCR. The profile covers over 9,000 clones, with roughly 38% appearing a single time and about 15% taken by the ten largest. Sequencing was performed on tumor tissue. These receptors all come from a female donor with papillary thyroid cancer or a benign thyroid nodule (not recorded which). Some clones in this sample may be carry-over from other donors' samples.

V and J are TRBV12-3 or TRBV12-4 and TRBJ2-7, with 8 bases identical to TRBD2. V lost 3 bases, J lost 3 bases, and 10 bases stayed unmatched. The CDR3 loop spans 16 amino acids. CDR3 loop: CASSFDHTGTSYEQYF. In DNA form, the CDR3 reads TGTGCCAGCAGTTTTGACCACACCGGGACTAGCTACGAGCAGTACTTC.

The chain joins TRBV27 to TRBJ1-1; D uncertain. This CDR3 is built from 13 residues. Per germline, CDR1 MNHEY and CDR2 SMNVEV (reference sequence). Trimming shortened V by 5 bases and J by 1 base, and 8 bases separated the two germline ends. The CDR3 DNA sequence: TGTGCCAGCAGTCTTTTCAGGAACACTGAAGCTTTCTTT. It is translated as CASSLFRNTEAFF.

The chain joins TRBV9 to TRBJ2-2; 9 positions match TRBD1. CDR1 is SGDLS and CDR2 is YYNGEE in the germline V gene. Trimming at V came to 4 bases and at J to 7 bases, leaving 8 bases not matched to a gene. The length of the CDR3 is 15 residues. The CDR3 DNA is TGTGCCAGCAGCATGGGACAGGGAGGCGTCGGGGAGCTGTTTTTT. Protein sequence: CASSMGQGGVGELFF.

The chain combines TRBV2 with TRBJ2-7, with 11 bases identical to TRBD1. The CDR3 totals 12 residues. V shed 8 bases and J 3 bases; nucleotides not matched to a gene: 0. CDR1 and CDR2 (germline): SNHLY, FYNNEI. The CDR3 DNA is TGTGCCAGCGGGACAGGGGGCTACGAGCAGTACTTC. It specifies CASGTGGYEQYF.

With respect to this clone: The junction differs from germline at one of its ends, possibly a read error. The rearrangement uses TRBV15 and TRBJ1-1; no clear D. The CDR3 has 15 amino acids. The germline V gene has CDR1 LNHNV and CDR2 YYDKDF (reference sequence). The DNA of the CDR3 is TGTGCCACCAGCAGAGCTCGGGGATTGAACACTGAATCTTTCTTT. Protein product: CATSRARGLNTESFF.

The V gene is TRBV6-9, the J gene TRBJ1-5; possible D gene TRBD1, 5 bases. From germline, CDR1 is MNHGY and CDR2 SVAAGI. This CDR3 spans 16 amino acids. Trimming left V 5 bases short and J 0 bases short, with 14 bases between. In nucleotides, the CDR3 is TGTGCCAGCAGTATTCAGGGATCCAGTAGCAATCAGCCCCAGCATTTT. It codes for CASSIQGSSSNQPQHF.

This clone ranks as large. The J gene is TRBJ1-6, the V gene TRBV2; perhaps TRBD1 as D (5 bases). The germline V gene has CDR1 SNHLY and CDR2 FYNNEI. The CDR3 has 13 amino acids. V gave up 8 bases and J gave up 7 bases, with 12 bases separating them. CDR3 DNA sequence: TGTGCCAGCCTACGGACACTAAATTCACCCCTCCACTTT. Translation: CASLRTLNSPLHF.

V is TRBV28 and J is TRBJ2-6; D gene unclear. From germline, CDR1 is MDHEN and CDR2 SYDVKM. CDR3 length: 13 amino acids. Deletions cut 5 bases from V and 12 bases from J, with 14 bases between. Written as DNA, the CDR3 is TGTGCCAGCAGTCCCTCCCCAGTTAGCGTCCTGACTTTC. It codes for CASSPSPVSVLTF.

J is TRBJ2-3 and V is TRBV3-1, with a tentative D call TRBD2 (5 bases). The V end lost 3 bases, the J end lost 4 bases, and 14 bases lay between the germline ends. This CDR3 is built from 15 residues. Germline V gene sequence: CDR1 LGHDT, CDR2 YNNKEL (reference sequence). CDR3 DNA: TGTGCCAGCAGCCAGACGGCGGGCGGCGCAGATACGCAGTATTTT. This sequence encodes CASSQTAGGADTQYF.

Only a few counts were recorded for this clone. V usage is TRBV6-2 or TRBV6-3 and J usage is TRBJ1-2; the match to TRBD1 covers 8 bases. This CDR3 comprises 15 residues. Germline values: CDR1 MNHEY, CDR2 SVGEGT. V gave up 5 bases and J gave up 2 bases; unmatched junction bases: 7. CDR3 nucleotides: TGTGCCAGCAGTAATAGACAGGGGCTAAACTATGGCTACACCTTC. Translation: CASSNRQGLNYGYTF.

This clone has a count of ten or more. The junction shows a germline mismatch at one end, possibly a read error. The rearrangement links TRBV27 to TRBJ1-5; maybe TRBD1 (6 bases). CDR1 is MNHEY, CDR2 SMNVEV, per germline (reference sequence). This CDR3 spans 14 amino acids. CDR3 sequence reads: CASSLIAGVRPQHF. CDR3 in DNA: TGTGCCAGCAGTTTAATAGCAGGGGTTCGGCCCCAACATTTT.

This clone was recorded only once. This sequence joins TRBV3-1 and TRBJ1-2; D unresolved. The germline V and J ends were trimmed by 0 bases and 4 bases, with 9 bases remaining between them. Germline CDR1 LGHDT, CDR2 YNNKEL (reference sequence). The CDR3 is made up of 14 amino acids. Written as DNA, the CDR3 is TGTGCCAGCAGCCAAGACTTCGATAGCTATGGCTACACCTTC. This sequence encodes CASSQDFDSYGYTF.

This clone has only a few counts. The genes are TRBV15 and TRBJ1-5, with 8 bases matching TRBD1. The germline CDR1 and CDR2 sequences are LNHNV and YYDKDF (reference sequence). This CDR3 is 15 amino acids long. Trimming removed 5 bases from V and 5 bases from J; junction bases left unmatched: 8. CDR3 region: CATSSDRALHQPQHF. Here the CDR3 DNA reads TGTGCCACCAGCTCGGACAGGGCCCTGCATCAGCCCCAGCATTTT.

The table lists this clone with a few counts. V and J are TRBV6-1 and TRBJ2-1; 9 nucleotides match TRBD1. Germline V gene sequence: CDR1 MNHNS, CDR2 SASEGT. CDR3 length: 15 residues. The junction had 6 bases not matched to a gene; V was cut back by 5 bases and J by 4 bases. CDR3 protein: CASSPGQGWYNEQFF. CDR3 in DNA: TGTGCCAGCAGTCCAGGACAGGGGTGGTACAATGAGCAGTTCTTC.

This clone was seen a handful of times. The chain combines TRBV28 with TRBJ2-3; D may be TRBD2 (6 bases). CDR1 MDHEN and CDR2 SYDVKM come from the germline V gene. This CDR3 region has 14 residues. V was shortened by 7 bases and J by 1 base, with 12 bases between the two germline ends. CDR3 in amino acids: CASIFVAGTDTQYF. For the CDR3, the DNA is TGTGCCAGCATTTTTGTAGCGGGCACAGATACGCAGTATTTT.

This clone was counted a few times. The chain is built from TRBV11-2 and TRBJ2-1, with 11 nucleotides matching TRBD2. The CDR3 totals 18 residues. Germline CDR1 SGHAT, CDR2 FQNNGV. The trim removed 1 base at V and 5 bases at J, leaving 10 bases unmatched. This chain's CDR3 is CASSLGVSGGAVNNEQFF. DNA for the CDR3: TGTGCCAGCAGCTTAGGGGTTAGCGGGGGGGCTGTGAACAATGAGCAGTTCTTC.

This clone was counted between two and nine times. The CDR3 protein is CASSIYGSSTDTQYF. CDR3 nucleotides: TGTGCCAGTAGTATATACGGCTCTAGCACAGATACGCAGTATTTT. This chain uses TRBV19 with TRBJ2-3; D remains ambiguous. The CDR3 is 15 amino acids. V was clipped by 2 bases and J by 0 bases, with 9 bases between them. CDR1 is LNHDA, CDR2 SQIVND, per germline (reference sequence).

The chain links TRBV7-6 to TRBJ2-3, with TRBD1 matching 10 bases. The trim removed 5 bases at V and 2 bases at J, leaving 4 bases unmatched. Germline CDR1 reads SGHVS; CDR2 reads FNYEAQ. This CDR3 is 15 amino acids long. The CDR3 DNA is TGTGCCAGCAGCCAGGGACAGGGGATCACAGATACGCAGTATTTT. Its protein is CASSQGQGITDTQYF.

This rearrangement joins TRBV9 to TRBJ2-7; D might be TRBD2 (6 bases). The CDR3 loop spans 14 amino acids. In germline, CDR1 is SGDLS, CDR2 YYNGEE. With 3 bases removed from V and 3 bases from J, the gap between germline ends came to 13 bases. In DNA, the CDR3 is TGTGCCAGCAGCGCAGGCGGGACCCGCTACGAGCAGTACTTC. Its protein product is CASSAGGTRYEQYF.

The chain couples TRBV6-1 to TRBJ1-3; D is ambiguous. The CDR3 totals 15 residues. V dropped 7 bases and J dropped 0 bases, with 13 bases sitting between them. CDR1 and CDR2 from the germline V gene are MNHNS and SASEGT. CDR3 protein: CASTQTLNSGNTIYF. The CDR3 region has the DNA TGTGCCAGCACCCAGACACTCAACTCTGGAAACACCATATATTTT.

This clone came up a few times. J is TRBJ2-1 and V is TRBV27; 15 bases map to TRBD2. Germline loops: CDR1 MNHEY, CDR2 SMNVEV (reference sequence). With 7 bases clipped from V and 9 bases from J, the junction kept 10 bases outside the gene matches. The CDR3 runs 16 residues. The chain's CDR3 is CASKLSGTSGRSEQFF. The DNA of the CDR3 is TGTGCCAGCAAACTGAGCGGGACTAGCGGGAGGAGTGAGCAGTTCTTC.

By sample share, this clone is large. J is TRBJ1-1 and V is TRBV6-2 or TRBV6-3; D gene ambiguous. V was cut by 8 bases and J by 3 bases, with 16 bases left in between. The CDR3 contains 14 residues. Per germline, CDR1 MNHEY and CDR2 SVGEGT. The chain's CDR3 is CASSDATPDTEAFF. In nucleotides, the CDR3 is TGTGCCAGCTCTGACGCGACCCCAGACACTGAAGCTTTCTTT.

This chain links TRBV5-6 with TRBJ2-7; D possibly uses TRBD1 or TRBD2 (5 bases each). Trimming pared 6 bases from V and 4 bases from J, leaving 17 bases between. Germline CDR1 reads SGHDT; CDR2 reads YYEEEE. CDR3 length: 14 residues. CDR3 DNA: TGTGCCAGCATTTCGGTGGGGGATCGGTACGAGCAGTACTTC. This sequence encodes CASISVGDRYEQYF.

V gene TRBV11-3 combines with J gene TRBJ2-4; tentatively, D is TRBD1 or TRBD2 (5 bases each). Germline CDR1 reads SGHNT; CDR2 reads YENEEA. Deletions cut 0 bases from V and 7 bases from J, with 19 bases between. This CDR3 is built from 17 residues. CDR3 residues: CASSLEGFAFRGNIQYF. Written as DNA, the CDR3 is TGTGCCAGCAGCTTAGAGGGTTTTGCTTTTCGGGGCAACATTCAGTACTTC.